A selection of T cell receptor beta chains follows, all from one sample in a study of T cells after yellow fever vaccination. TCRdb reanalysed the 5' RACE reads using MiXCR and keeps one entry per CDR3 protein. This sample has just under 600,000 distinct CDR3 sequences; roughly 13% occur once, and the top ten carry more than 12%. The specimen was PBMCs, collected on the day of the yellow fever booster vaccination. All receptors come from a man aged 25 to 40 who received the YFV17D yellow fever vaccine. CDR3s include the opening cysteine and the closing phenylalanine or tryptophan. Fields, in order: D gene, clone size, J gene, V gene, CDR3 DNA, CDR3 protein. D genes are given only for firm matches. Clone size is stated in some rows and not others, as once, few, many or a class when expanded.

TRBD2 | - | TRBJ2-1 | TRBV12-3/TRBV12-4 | TGTGCCAGCAGTTTTGGGCGGGAGGACGGCAATGAGCAGTTCTTC | CASSFGREDGNEQFF
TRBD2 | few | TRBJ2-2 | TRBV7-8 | TGTGCCAGCAGCTTACAAGGCGGGAGGGCCCTCGGGGAGCTGTTTTTT | CASSLQGGRALGELFF
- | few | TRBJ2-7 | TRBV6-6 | TGTGCCAGCAGCGGACAGAGGCAGTACTTC | CASSGQRQYF
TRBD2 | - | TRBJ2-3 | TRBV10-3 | TGTGCCATCAGTGGAGCGGGAGGGGAAGGTACGCAGTATTTT | CAISGAGGEGTQYF
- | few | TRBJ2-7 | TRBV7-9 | TGTGCCAGCAGCTTAGATCCCACAGAGCAGTACTTC | CASSLDPTEQYF
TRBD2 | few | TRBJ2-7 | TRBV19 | TGTGCCAGTAGTATGGGACTAGCGGGAGATGAGCAGTACTTC | CASSMGLAGDEQYF
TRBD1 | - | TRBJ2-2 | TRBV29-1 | TGCAGCGTTGACCGGACAGGGAGATCCGGGGAGCTGTTTTTT | CSVDRTGRSGELFF
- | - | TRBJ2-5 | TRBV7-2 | TGTGCCAGCACCTTGACAGCTATACAAGAGACCCAGTACTTC | CASTLTAIQETQYF
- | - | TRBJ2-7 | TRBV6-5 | TGTGCCAGCAGTTTCTCCCCGCTGGACAGTTCCTACGAGCAGTACTTC | CASSFSPLDSSYEQYF
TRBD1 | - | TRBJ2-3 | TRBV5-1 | TGCGCCAGCAATCCAGGGGGCTCCCCAGATACGCAGTATTTT | CASNPGGSPDTQYF
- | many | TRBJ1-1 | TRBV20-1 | TGCAGTGCCAAATACCGGGACCCCCCTGCGGCTTTCTTT | CSAKYRDPPAAFF
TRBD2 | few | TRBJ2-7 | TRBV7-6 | TGTGCCAGTAGGGAGCGGGAGGGTTCGTACGAGCAGTACTTC | CASREREGSYEQYF
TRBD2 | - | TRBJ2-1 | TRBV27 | TGTGCCAGCAGTTCCGGGCCTTATAGCGGGAGCTCCTACAATGAGCAGTTCTTC | CASSSGPYSGSSYNEQFF
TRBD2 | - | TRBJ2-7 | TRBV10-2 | TGCGCCAGCAGTGAGTTACTAGCGGGATACGAGCAGTACTTC | CASSELLAGYEQYF
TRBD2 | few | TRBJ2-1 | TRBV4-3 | TGCGCCAGCAGCCAATCCCAGCAGCGGGAGAGGGAGTTC | CASSQSQQREREF
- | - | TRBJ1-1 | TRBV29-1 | TGCAGCGTTAAGGGGGGGCGGAACACTGAAGCTTTCTTT | CSVKGGRNTEAFF
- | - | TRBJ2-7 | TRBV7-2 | TGTGCCAGCAGCTTAGGTTACCAGGGGACCTACGAGCAGTACTTC | CASSLGYQGTYEQYF
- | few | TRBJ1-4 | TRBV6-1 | TGTGCCAGCAACACACCTGCGCTGGGACTGAAGGATGAAAAACTGTTTTTT | CASNTPALGLKDEKLFF
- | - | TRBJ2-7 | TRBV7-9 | TGTGCCAGCAGACTCGCCGGGGGCGACGAGCCGTACTTC | CASRLAGGDEPYF
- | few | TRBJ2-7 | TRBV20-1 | TGCAGTGCTAGGCCCGGGACAACCGTCTACGAGCAGTACTTC | CSARPGTTVYEQYF
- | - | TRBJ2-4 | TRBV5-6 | TGTGCCAGCAGCTTTTTAGGAGGCCTAGCCAAAAACATTCAGTACTTC | CASSFLGGLAKNIQYF
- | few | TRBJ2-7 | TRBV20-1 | TGCAGTGCTAGAAAGGCGTACGAGCAGTACTTC | CSARKAYEQYF